These 23 T cell receptor beta chains share one sample of origin, sequenced in a study of blood T cell repertoires in COVID-19. Clones were sequenced by immunoSEQ multiplex PCR, and TCRdb holds only the in-frame ones, with some missing. The table lists tens of thousands of clones, roughly 86% of them singletons. Specimen: peripheral blood. The receptors stem from a human donor in a cohort sampled during active COVID-19.

This chain links TRBV5-1 with TRBJ2-3; TRBD2 matches at 7 bases. This CDR3 is 15 amino acids long. The V gene's germline CDR1 is SGHRS and CDR2 YFSETQ. Trimming took 4 bases from V and 0 from J; bases not matched to a gene: 5. This chain's CDR3 is CASSLEGGSTDTQYF. The DNA for the CDR3 is TGCGCCAGCAGCCTCGAGGGAGGGAGCACAGATACGCAGTATTTT.

The V call is TRBV2, the J call TRBJ1-1; D is ambiguous. The length of the CDR3 is 13 residues. V was cut by 7 bases and J by 0 bases, with 9 bases left in between. The germline V gene has CDR1 SNHLY and CDR2 FYNNEI. The CDR3 protein is CASIREMNTEAFF. CDR3 sequence (DNA): TGTGCCAGCATCCGGGAAATGAACACTGAAGCTTTCTTT.

This clone has just one count. The chain couples TRBV28 to TRBJ2-7; 8 positions match TRBD1. The germline V gene has CDR1 MDHEN and CDR2 SYDVKM. The CDR3 contains 12 residues. Trimming removed 6 bases from V and 3 bases from J; junction bases left unmatched: 1. In DNA form, the CDR3 reads TGTGCCAGCAGGGACAGGGTCTACGAGCAGTACTTC. Encoded protein: CASRDRVYEQYF.

V is TRBV10-1 and J is TRBJ2-1; 7 bases are shared with TRBD1. CDR1 is WNHNN, CDR2 SYGVQD, per germline (reference sequence). The junction had 4 bases not matched to a gene; V was cut back by 6 bases and J by 8 bases. This CDR3 spans 12 amino acids. The CDR3 reads CASSRDRDEQFF. CDR3 coding DNA: TGCGCCAGCAGCCGCGACAGGGATGAGCAGTTCTTC.

The rearrangement uses TRBV7-2 and TRBJ2-5; 12 bases agree with TRBD2. The germline V gene has CDR1 SGHTA and CDR2 FQGNSA. The CDR3 spans 15 residues. Trimming removed 6 bases from V and 5 bases from J; junction bases left unmatched: 7. CDR3 sequence (DNA): TGTGCCAGCAGACTAGCGGGAGGCGGTTTTGAGACCCAGTACTTC. The encoded protein is CASRLAGGGFETQYF. Combining the CDR3 with reference TRBV7-2 and TRBJ2-5 gives the whole variable domain GAGVSQSPSNKVTEKGKDVELRCDPISGHTALYWYRQSLGQGLEFLIYFQGNSAPDKSGLPSDRFSAERTGGSVSTLTIQRTQQEDSAVYLCASRLAGGGFETQYFGPGTRLLVL.

V is TRBV10-2 and J is TRBJ2-5; 8 bases map to TRBD2. V trimming: 5 bases; J trimming: 5 bases; junction bases outside the gene matches: 4. Germline assignment: CDR1 WSHSY and CDR2 SAAADI. The CDR3 length is 13 residues. The CDR3 sequence: CASSSSGPETQYF. The CDR3 DNA reads TGCGCCAGCAGTTCTAGCGGGCCCGAGACCCAGTACTTC.

This sequence joins TRBV18 and TRBJ2-4, with 7 bases matching TRBD2. There are 16 residues in the CDR3. Germline trimming cut 2 bases from V and 6 bases from J; bases unmatched to any gene: 10. CDR1 and CDR2 (germline): KGHSH, LQKENI. The CDR3 protein is CASSPAGAGGGNIQYF. DNA for the CDR3: TGTGCCAGCTCACCAGCGGGAGCCGGGGGAGGAAACATTCAGTACTTC.

The chain links TRBV7-9 to TRBJ1-6, with D hard to call. CDR3 length: 12 residues. Looked up from germline, CDR1 is SEHNR and CDR2 is FQNEAQ (reference sequence). V was trimmed by 2 bases and J by 8 bases, leaving 4 bases between them. The CDR3 sequence: CASSLSDSPLHF. The CDR3 DNA sequence: TGTGCCAGCAGCTTATCCGATTCACCCCTCCACTTT.

This chain connects TRBV6-6 to TRBJ2-3; no reliable D call. Trimming cost V 6 bases and J 4 bases, with 8 bases left between them. Germline CDR1 is MNHNY and CDR2 is SVGAGI (reference sequence). The CDR3 is 12 residues long. The CDR3 DNA follows: TGTGCCAGCAGCCCACTGTCAGATACGCAGTATTTT. Protein product: CASSPLSDTQYF.

The chain combines TRBV28 with TRBJ2-4, with TRBD2 matching 12 bases. CDR3 length: 19 residues. The V gene end was trimmed by 6 bases and the J gene end by 2 bases; junction bases not matched to a gene: 14. Germline V gene data show CDR1 as MDHEN and CDR2 as SYDVKM. As DNA, the CDR3 is TGTGCCAGCAGCGCGCCCATGACTAGCGGGAGAGAAACCAAAAACATTCAGTACTTC. Protein: CASSAPMTSGRETKNIQYF.

The chain carries TRBV18 and TRBJ1-2; D is undetermined. V lost 6 bases and J lost 0, with 23 bases in between. From germline, CDR1 is KGHSH and CDR2 LQKENI. This CDR3 contains 18 residues. The CDR3 DNA sequence: TGTGCCAGCTCTATCAGTCAACGATTAACCGTTTCTAACTATGGCTACACCTTC. Protein: CASSISQRLTVSNYGYTF.

This clone appeared once. The genes are TRBV7-9 and TRBJ2-7; maybe TRBD2 (7 bases). V shed 5 bases and J shed 1 base, with 15 bases lying between them. Germline V gene data show CDR1 as SEHNR and CDR2 as FQNEAQ (reference sequence). The CDR3 has 15 residues. The CDR3 region has the DNA TGTGCCAGCAGCCCTCCCGGGGGGCGATCCTACGAGCAGTACTTC. Amino acids: CASSPPGGRSYEQYF.

V usage is TRBV28 and J usage is TRBJ2-1; 10 positions match TRBD1. V dropped 4 bases and J dropped 8; count of bases not matched to a gene: 8. Germline values: CDR1 MDHEN, CDR2 SYDVKM. The CDR3 sequence is 15 residues long. CDR3 protein: CASSSPGQGMDEQFF. The CDR3 nucleotides are TGTGCCAGCAGTTCACCGGGACAGGGGATGGATGAGCAGTTCTTC. The full variable domain, its missing parts supplied by reference TRBV28 and TRBJ2-1, is DVKVTQSSRYLVKRTGEKVFLECVQDMDHENMFWYRQDPGLGLRLIYFSYDVKMKEKGDIPEGYSVSREKKERFSLILESASTNQTSMYLCASSSPGQGMDEQFFGPGTRLTVL.

This sequence joins TRBV5-1 and TRBJ2-4; D perhaps matches TRBD1 (6 bases). The germline V gene encodes CDR1 SGHRS and CDR2 YFSETQ. The CDR3 runs 15 residues. Trimming removed 0 bases from V and 4 bases from J, with 11 bases in between. The CDR3 reads CASSLGSRGKNIQYF. CDR3 DNA sequence: TGCGCCAGCAGCTTGGGGTCTAGGGGGAAAAACATTCAGTACTTC.

This chain joins TRBV11-2 and TRBJ1-4, with D perhaps matching TRBD1 (5 bases). The CDR3 is 14 residues long. The V and J ends lost 5 bases and 4 bases respectively, with 11 bases between them. Germline values: CDR1 SGHAT, CDR2 FQNNGV. CDR3 bases: TGTGCCAGCAGCATCGGGGGTTATAATGAAAAACTGTTTTTT. As protein: CASSIGGYNEKLFF.

The chain uses TRBV7-9 and TRBJ1-1; D is unresolved. Trimming pared 5 bases from V and 7 bases from J, leaving 8 bases between. The CDR3 length is 11 residues. CDR1 and CDR2 (germline): SEHNR, FQNEAQ (reference sequence). CDR3 in amino acids: CASSPYSEAFF. The CDR3 DNA sequence: TGTGCCAGCAGCCCGTATAGTGAAGCTTTCTTT.

The V call is TRBV6-5, the J call TRBJ2-2; TRBD1 matches 8 bases. The CDR3 runs 14 residues. Germline CDR1 and CDR2: MNHEY and SVGAGI. Trimming removed 10 bases from V and 6 bases from J; junction bases left unmatched: 10. DNA for the CDR3: TGTGCCACCAAAGACAGGGGAGTAGCCGGGGAGCTGTTTTTT. This encodes CATKDRGVAGELFF.

The chain couples TRBV12-3 or TRBV12-4 to TRBJ2-2; D call uncertain. This CDR3 contains 13 residues. V gave up 3 bases and J gave up 4 bases, with 6 bases separating them. CDR3 region: CASSFRPTGELFF. The CDR3 DNA reads TGTGCCAGCAGTTTCAGGCCCACCGGGGAGCTGTTTTTT.

The chain couples TRBV21-1 to TRBJ1-1; the D call in the table, TRBD1, was not verified against the DNA. TRBV21-1 is a listed pseudogene. The CDR3 length is 14 residues. The CDR3 loop is CASSNDRGNTEAFF. DNA for the CDR3: TGTGCCAGCAGCAACGACAGGGGTAACACTGAAGCTTTCTTT.

V gene TRBV7-2 combines with J gene TRBJ1-1, with D perhaps matching TRBD1 (5 bases). The V gene lost 5 bases and the J gene lost 5 bases, with 15 bases spanning the gap. This CDR3 has 14 residues. Germline lookup yields CDR1 SGHTA and CDR2 FQGNSA. The DNA of the CDR3 is TGTGCCAGCAGCCTACAGGTTGGGAGGACTGAAGCTTTCTTT. Its protein product is CASSLQVGRTEAFF.

CDR3 in amino acids: CASRLFTNTGELFF. CDR3 bases: TGTGCCAGCAGGCTATTTACCAACACCGGGGAGCTGTTTTTT. The chain carries TRBV5-5 and TRBJ2-2; D uncertain. The CDR3 length is 14 residues. Germline CDR1 reads SGHKS; CDR2 reads YYEKEE (reference sequence). The germline V and J ends were trimmed by 5 bases and 2 bases, with 10 bases remaining between them.

This chain joins TRBV12-3 or TRBV12-4 and TRBJ2-1; perhaps TRBD1 as D (6 bases). CDR3 length equals 13 residues. Trimming stripped 7 bases from V and 4 bases from J, with 11 bases between. The CDR3 loop is CASMAGVYNEQFF. CDR3 DNA sequence: TGTGCCAGCATGGCAGGGGTTTACAATGAGCAGTTCTTC.

The chain employs TRBV5-1 and TRBJ2-1; TRBD2 might be the D (5 bases). V lost 0 bases and J lost 10, with 26 bases in between. The CDR3 contains 18 residues. Per the germline V gene, CDR1 is SGHRS and CDR2 is YFSETQ. In DNA form, the CDR3 reads TGCGCCAGCAGCTTGGGCCGGGAATTCATTGGTTCTACAAGAGAGCAGTTCTTC. Translation gives CASSLGREFIGSTREQFF.